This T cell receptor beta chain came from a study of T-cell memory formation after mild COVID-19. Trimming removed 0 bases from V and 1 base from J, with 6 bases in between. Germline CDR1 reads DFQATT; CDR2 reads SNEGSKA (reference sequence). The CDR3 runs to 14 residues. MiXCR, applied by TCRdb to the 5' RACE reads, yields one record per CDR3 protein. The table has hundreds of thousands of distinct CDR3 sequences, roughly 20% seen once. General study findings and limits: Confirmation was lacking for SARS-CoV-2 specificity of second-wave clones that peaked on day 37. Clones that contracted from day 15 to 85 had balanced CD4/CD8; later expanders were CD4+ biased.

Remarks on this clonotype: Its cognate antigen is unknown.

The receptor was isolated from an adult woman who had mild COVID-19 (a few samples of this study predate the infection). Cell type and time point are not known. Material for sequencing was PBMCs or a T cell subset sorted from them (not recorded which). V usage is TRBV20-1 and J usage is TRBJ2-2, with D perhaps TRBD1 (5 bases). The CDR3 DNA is TGCAGTGCTAGAGATGGACAGAACACCGGGGAGCTGTTTTTT. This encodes CSARDGQNTGELFF.